This T cell receptor (beta chain) emerged from a study of OX40 agonist ivuxolimab in advanced cancers. Libraries were prepared by immunoSEQ multiplex PCR; TCRdb keeps only in-frame clonotypes and omits some of them. The data contain 30,000 to 40,000 clones, approximately 89% of them seen just once; the ten biggest clones take up 26%. Trimming took off 5 bases at V and 2 bases at J, with 10 bases between the two ends. The CDR3 length is 13 residues. CDR1 and CDR2 (germline): LGHNA, YNFKEQ. The TCR originated in an adult with an advanced solid tumor such as melanoma, head and neck, liver or kidney cancer. The chain is built from TRBV4-2 and TRBJ2-7; D is perhaps TRBD2 (5 bases). Here the sequenced sample was CD4+ or CD8+ T cells sorted from blood, taken in a trial of the OX40 agonist ivuxolimab. CDR3 sequence reads: CASSSDSAYEQYF. DNA for the CDR3: TGTGCCAGCAGCTCGGACTCTGCCTACGAGCAGTACTTC.